This TCR beta chain was identified in a study of identical twins. Study outcomes and limitations: Conclusions relied on cross-sectional statistical analysis, not following the same donors.

The J segment lost 3 bases and the V segment lost 1 base, leaving 2 bases of the junction unmatched. Germline CDR1 and CDR2: SGHRS and YFSETQ. The CDR3 is 14 amino acids. On this clonotype itself: Antigen unknown.

Template switching created a universal primer site, and the cDNA included unique molecular identifiers. MiXCR, applied by TCRdb to the 5' RACE reads, yields one record per CDR3 protein. The sample carries some 500,000 distinct CDR3 sequences, 9.6% recorded once. This sample also appeared in a second study, on yellow fever vaccine responses in identical twins.

The rearrangement joins TRBV5-1 to TRBJ2-5, with 8 bases fitting TRBD2. The specimen sequenced was PBMCs. The origin of this receptor is a woman under 30 in good health. The CDR3 nucleotides are TGCGCCAGCAGCTTGTCGGGGGGGAAAGAGACCCAGTACTTC. It codes for CASSLSGGKETQYF.